Listed below are T cell receptor beta chains from one sample, sequenced in a study of blood T cell repertoires in COVID-19. Sequencing used immunoSEQ multiplex PCR; TCRdb keeps in-frame clones, though not all of them. The data contain a few hundred thousand clones, roughly nine tenths of them singletons. The sequencing sample was made of PBMCs or T cells enriched from blood (not recorded which). The receptors originated from a woman in her forties or fifties who had recovered from COVID-19. CDR3s include the opening cysteine and the closing phenylalanine or tryptophan. The D gene is left open where the match is weak. Not every row has a clone size; where given, it reads once, few, many or a size class.

j_call d_call clone_size v_call cdr3_aa cdr3_nt
TRBJ2-7 TRBD1 . TRBV6-2/TRBV6-3 CASSYRQGDHEQYF TGTGCCAGCAGTTACCGGCAGGGGGACCACGAGCAGTACTTC
TRBJ1-2 . . TRBV5-6 CASSLGGGGGYTF TGTGCCAGCAGCTTGGGAGGGGGTGGTGGCTACACCTTC
TRBJ2-5 TRBD1 . TRBV13 CASSLGQGVRETQYF TGTGCCAGCAGCTTAGGGCAGGGGGTGCGGGAGACCCAGTACTTC
TRBJ1-6 . . TRBV5-4 CASSLDKGHSGSPLHF TGTGCCAGCAGCTTGGACAAGGGACATTCGGGATCACCCCTCCACTTT
TRBJ1-2 TRBD1 . TRBV29-1 CSAEGTDYGYTF TGCAGCGCTGAGGGGACAGATTATGGCTACACCTTC
TRBJ1-2 TRBD1 . TRBV7-2 CASSLRSRGQGGYTF TGTGCCAGCAGCTTGCGAAGTAGGGGGCAGGGTGGCTACACCTTC
TRBJ1-1 TRBD1 . TRBV28 CASSLGQGENTEAFF TGTGCCAGCAGTTTAGGACAGGGGGAGAACACTGAAGCTTTCTTT
TRBJ2-6 . . TRBV19 CASKGHNSGANVLTF TGTGCCAGTAAGGGACATAACTCTGGGGCCAACGTCCTGACTTTC
TRBJ2-1 TRBD2 . TRBV29-1 CSVDQAGGYEQFF TGCAGCGTTGATCAAGCGGGAGGATATGAGCAGTTCTTC
TRBJ2-5 TRBD1 few TRBV7-2 CASSHRTGWETQYF TGTGCCAGCAGCCACCGGACAGGGTGGGAGACCCAGTACTTC
TRBJ2-3 TRBD2 . TRBV9 CASSISGLAADTQYF TGTGCCAGCAGCATTAGTGGGCTAGCGGCAGATACGCAGTATTTT
TRBJ1-5 . . TRBV10-2 CASSESRFLGKYSNQPQHF TGCGCCAGCAGTGAGTCGAGATTTCTAGGCAAATATAGCAATCAGCCCCAGCATTTT
TRBJ1-5 TRBD1 . TRBV2 CASSSRQGASNQPQHF TGTGCCAGCAGTTCAAGGCAGGGGGCTAGCAATCAGCCCCAGCATTTT
TRBJ1-4 TRBD1 . TRBV28 CASSLGRGTGEEKLFF TGTGCCAGCAGCCTCGGGAGAGGGACAGGGGAGGAAAAACTGTTTTTT
TRBJ1-5 . . TRBV4-2 CASSQGQIPSNQPQHF TGTGCCAGCAGCCAAGGACAGATACCTAGCAATCAGCCCCAGCATTTT
TRBJ1-5 TRBD1 . TRBV9 CASSSGTGGGFQPQHF TGTGCCAGCAGTTCCGGGACAGGGGGCGGATTTCAGCCCCAGCATTTT
TRBJ1-4 TRBD1 . TRBV29-1 CSVSGGTNEKLFF TGCAGCGTATCAGGGGGAACTAATGAAAAACTGTTTTTT
TRBJ2-1 . once TRBV7-9 CASSSASMVNEQFF TGTGCCAGCAGTTCCGCGAGTATGGTTAATGAGCAGTTCTTC
TRBJ2-5 . . TRBV18 CASSPRQQETQYF TGTGCCAGCTCACCACGTCAGCAAGAGACCCAGTACTTC
TRBJ1-5 . . TRBV6-5 CASIQGTNQPQHF TGTGCCAGCATTCAGGGTACCAATCAGCCCCAGCATTTT
TRBJ2-7 TRBD1 . TRBV27 CASSSAGTGGDEQYF TGTGCCAGCAGTTCAGCCGGGACAGGGGGCGACGAGCAGTACTTC
TRBJ1-2 . . TRBV12-3/TRBV12-4 CASSLPREGYTF TGTGCCAGCAGTTTACCTAGGGAGGGCTACACCTTC
TRBJ2-4 TRBD2 . TRBV6-5 CASSYLGQGGDIQYF TGTGCCAGCAGTTATCTCGGGCAGGGAGGGGACATTCAGTACTTC
TRBJ2-1 . . TRBV7-3 CASSGVPSSYNEQFF TGTGCCAGCAGCGGAGTGCCCAGCTCCTACAATGAGCAGTTCTTC
TRBJ1-2 . . TRBV28 CASSGTGVGYGYTF TGTGCCAGCAGTGGAACCGGGGTGGGCTATGGCTACACCTTC
TRBJ2-3 . . TRBV9 CASSSRDTYTDTQYF TGTGCCAGCAGCTCCCGGGACACCTACACAGATACGCAGTATTTT
TRBJ1-2 . . TRBV27 CASPLGYGYTF TGTGCCAGCCCCCTAGGATATGGCTACACCTTC
TRBJ1-3 TRBD1 . TRBV2 CASSGDRGSGNTIYF TGTGCCAGCAGCGGAGACAGGGGCTCTGGAAACACCATATATTTT
TRBJ2-2 . . TRBV7-3 CASSLLFNTGELFF TGTGCCAGCAGCCTATTGTTCAACACCGGGGAGCTGTTTTTT
TRBJ2-7 TRBD1 . TRBV7-8 CASSLMTGGFYEQYF TGTGCCAGCAGCTTAATGACAGGGGGTTTCTACGAGCAGTACTTC
TRBJ2-3 TRBD2 . TRBV19 CASRSLAGGKDTQYF TGTGCCAGTAGGAGTCTAGCGGGAGGTAAAGATACGCAGTATTTT
TRBJ2-1 . . TRBV6-5 CASSQTGTKYNEQFF TGTGCCAGCAGCCAAACCGGGACAAAGTACAATGAGCAGTTCTTC
TRBJ1-2 . . TRBV2 CASSEGQLYGYTF TGTGCCAGCAGTGAAGGACAGCTCTATGGCTACACCTTC
TRBJ1-1 TRBD1 . TRBV5-8 CASTKDRAGNTEAFF TGTGCCAGCACTAAAGACAGGGCGGGAAACACTGAAGCTTTCTTT
TRBJ1-2 . . TRBV4-3 CASSQKSSRATLGYTF TGCGCCAGCAGCCAAAAGTCCTCCCGAGCCACCCTTGGCTACACCTTC
TRBJ1-1 TRBD1 once TRBV6-4 CASRRDSFMNTEAFF TGTGCCAGCAGGAGGGACAGTTTCATGAACACTGAAGCTTTCTTT
TRBJ1-2 TRBD1 . TRBV20-1 CSASGQVPSGYTF TGCAGTGCCAGTGGACAGGTCCCCTCTGGCTACACCTTC
TRBJ2-7 . few TRBV7-9 CASSLSALIFYEQYF TGTGCCAGCAGCTTATCGGCACTAATTTTCTACGAGCAGTACTTC
TRBJ1-5 . . TRBV4-1 CASSQVVGAGGQPQHF TGCGCCAGCAGCCAAGTTGTGGGGGCAGGCGGCCAGCCCCAGCATTTT
TRBJ1-1 TRBD1 . TRBV30 CACPGQGEWTEAFF TGTGCCTGCCCGGGACAGGGCGAATGGACTGAAGCTTTCTTT
TRBJ2-7 TRBD2 . TRBV28 CASIGLAGFYEQYF TGTGCCAGCATAGGACTAGCGGGATTCTACGAGCAGTACTTC
TRBJ1-5 TRBD1 . TRBV28 CASSLAGTGNSNQPQHF TGTGCCAGCAGTTTAGCTGGGACAGGGAATAGCAATCAGCCCCAGCATTTT
TRBJ2-5 TRBD2 . TRBV5-4 CASSLGLAGVGETQYF TGTGCCAGCAGCTTGGGACTAGCGGGAGTGGGAGAGACCCAGTACTTC
TRBJ1-2 . . TRBV28 CASLNPGERNYGYTF TGTGCCAGCTTGAACCCAGGTGAAAGGAACTATGGCTACACCTTC
TRBJ1-1 . . TRBV11-2 CASSFLTGTKNTEAFF TGTGCCAGCAGCTTTCTGACCGGGACAAAGAACACTGAAGCTTTCTTT
TRBJ1-5 . . TRBV15 CATSRGQGSGYSNQPQHF TGTGCCACCAGCAGAGGTCAGGGATCTGGGTATAGCAATCAGCCCCAGCATTTT
TRBJ1-5 . once TRBV28 CASSPLEREGQPQHF TGTGCCAGCAGCCCCTTGGAGAGGGAGGGTCAGCCCCAGCATTTT
TRBJ1-2 . . TRBV19 CASSIPAGVGGYTF TGTGCCAGTAGTATTCCCGCCGGGGTTGGAGGCTACACCTTC
TRBJ2-1 . . TRBV28 CASSVPPYSEQFF TGTGCCAGCAGTGTCCCTCCATACAGTGAGCAGTTCTTC
TRBJ2-1 . . TRBV7-2 CASSFLSSYNEQFF TGTGCCAGCAGCTTCTTGAGCTCCTACAATGAGCAGTTCTTC
TRBJ2-7 . . TRBV3-1/TRBV3-2 CASSQVAQGVDEQYF TGTGCCAGCAGCCAAGTTGCACAGGGCGTCGACGAGCAGTACTTC
TRBJ1-5 TRBD1 . TRBV19 CASRKTGAANQPQHF TGTGCCAGTAGAAAGACAGGGGCTGCCAATCAGCCCCAGCATTTT
TRBJ1-1 . once TRBV21-1 CASSYRGPGSGTEAFF TGTGCCAGCAGCTACCGAGGGCCAGGATCCGGCACTGAAGCTTTCTTT
TRBJ1-2 . . TRBV6-6 CATSTGNYGYTF TGTGCCACTTCAACAGGGAACTATGGCTACACCTTC
TRBJ1-1 . once TRBV18 CASSRDVTEAFF TGTGCCAGCTCGCGGGATGTTACTGAAGCTTTCTTT
TRBJ1-1 . . TRBV5-4 CASSLLGGGHTEAFF TGTGCCAGCAGCTTGCTTGGGGGGGGCCATACTGAAGCTTTCTTT
TRBJ2-5 TRBD2 . TRBV24-1 CATSGTTQETQYF TGTGCCACCAGCGGGACTACTCAAGAGACCCAGTACTTC